These 21 T cell receptor beta chains came from one sample sequenced in a study of technical replicates of blood from a few donors. Produced via immunoSEQ multiplex PCR; TCRdb's table is partial and in-frame only. The sample lists some 80,000 clones, 75% to 85% occurring once. The sequenced sample consisted of PBMCs. The receptor source for this set is a human donor in good health. Some clones in this sample may be carry-over from other donors' samples.

The J gene is TRBJ1-5, the V gene TRBV4-2, with a weak D call TRBD1 (6 bases). Deletions cut 4 bases from V and 2 bases from J, with 18 bases between. CDR1 and CDR2 from the germline V gene are LGHNA and YNFKEQ. The CDR3 extends over 17 amino acids. The CDR3 DNA is TGTGCCAGCAGCCCAAGTAGGGGGGGACGGGGCAATCAGCCCCAGCATTTT. Residues: CASSPSRGGRGNQPQHF.

The chain joins TRBV5-1 to TRBJ2-5; possible D gene TRBD2, 6 bases. V was clipped by 2 bases and J by 2 bases, with 7 bases between them. Germline V gene data show CDR1 as SGHRS and CDR2 as YFSETQ. The CDR3 contains 13 residues. CDR3 sequence reads: CASSFSGQETQYF. The CDR3 nucleotides are TGCGCCAGCAGCTTTAGCGGACAAGAGACCCAGTACTTC.

V gene TRBV4-3 combines with J gene TRBJ1-6, with 10 bases lining up with TRBD1. Trimming at V came to 5 bases and at J to 8 bases, leaving 6 bases not matched to a gene. CDR3 length equals 15 residues. Germline CDR1 reads LGHNA; CDR2 reads YSLEER. This CDR3 reads CASSSDGTGDSPLHF. CDR3 in DNA: TGCGCCAGCAGCTCGGACGGGACAGGGGATTCACCCCTCCACTTT.

The chain couples TRBV7-7 to TRBJ2-3; 7 positions agree with TRBD2. Germline V CDR1 and CDR2: SSHAT, FNYEAQ (reference sequence). Trimming removed 1 base from V and 3 bases from J; junction bases left unmatched: 1. The CDR3 consists of 14 residues. The CDR3 bases are TGTGCCAGCAGCTTAGGGGAGGGGACAGATACGCAGTATTTT. This translates into CASSLGEGTDTQYF. Supplemented by reference TRBV7-7 and TRBJ2-3, the full variable domain reads GAGVSQSPRYKVTKRGQDVTLRCDPISSHATLYWYQQALGQGPEFLTYFNYEAQPDKSGLPSDRFSAERPEGSISTLTIQRTEQRDSAMYRCASSLGEGTDTQYFGPGTRLTVL.

The chain is built from TRBV30 and TRBJ1-6; weak D call: TRBD1 (5 bases). The CDR3 has 15 amino acids. V was cut by 0 bases and J by 10 bases, with 16 bases left in between. Germline V CDR1 and CDR2: GTSNPN, SVGIG (reference sequence). CDR3 amino acids: CAWSVRVGGYSPLHF. CDR3 in DNA: TGTGCCTGGAGTGTACGGGTCGGGGGTTACTCACCCCTCCACTTT.

The chain combines TRBV7-2 with TRBJ2-7, with D tentatively TRBD2 (6 bases). Germline-derived CDR1 and CDR2 are SGHTA and FQGNSA. Trimming shortened V by 1 base and J by 3 bases, and 10 bases separated the two germline ends. CDR3 size: 14 residues. The CDR3 here is CASSLDGGSYEQYF. The CDR3 nucleotides read TGTGCCAGCAGCTTAGACGGGGGAAGCTACGAGCAGTACTTC.

This clone was detected once. J is TRBJ1-1 and V is TRBV4-3; tentative D call: TRBD1 (6 bases). This CDR3 is built from 15 residues. The V end lost 1 base, the J end lost 0 bases, and 9 bases lay between the germline ends. The V gene's germline CDR1 is LGHNA and CDR2 YSLEER. The CDR3 protein is CASSQGQDLNTEAFF. DNA of the CDR3: TGCGCCAGCAGCCAAGGACAGGACTTGAACACTGAAGCTTTCTTT.

The chain links TRBV6-4 to TRBJ1-5; 8 nucleotides align to TRBD1. Germline CDR1 MRHNA, CDR2 SNTAGT. Trimming cost V 4 bases and J 7 bases; bases outside gene matches: 12. The length of the CDR3 is 16 residues. Written as DNA, the CDR3 is TGTGCCAGCAGTGGTCCCGAGACAGGGGATTGGCAGCCCCAGCATTTT. Translation: CASSGPETGDWQPQHF.

This chain uses TRBV7-2 with TRBJ2-3, with D tentatively TRBD2 (5 bases). Germline CDR1 reads SGHTA; CDR2 reads FQGNSA. Trimming removed 2 bases from V and 4 bases from J, with 13 bases in between. CDR3 length equals 15 residues. CDR3 region: CASSLRGNGADTQYF. The CDR3 DNA reads TGTGCCAGCAGCTTACGGGGTAACGGGGCAGATACGCAGTATTTT.

V gene TRBV27 combines with J gene TRBJ1-5; no clear D. Looked up from germline, CDR1 is MNHEY and CDR2 is SMNVEV (reference sequence). With 2 bases removed from V and 7 bases from J, the gap between germline ends came to 9 bases. The CDR3 consists of 13 residues. CDR3 sequence reads: CASSLVGRQPQHF. CDR3 coding DNA: TGTGCCAGCAGTTTAGTTGGGAGGCAGCCCCAGCATTTT.

V and J are TRBV10-3 and TRBJ2-3; D unresolved. This CDR3 is built from 12 residues. V lost 0 bases and J 6 bases, leaving 4 bases between the germline ends. The germline V gene has CDR1 ENHRY and CDR2 SYGVKD. The CDR3 DNA reads as TGTGCCATCAGTGAGTCTCTCGATACGCAGTATTTT. Its translation is CAISESLDTQYF.

This clone was found a few times. At one end, the junction sequence differs from germline, possibly due to a read error. J is TRBJ1-1 and V is TRBV5-4; 10 nucleotides align to TRBD1. Germline V gives CDR1 SGHNT, CDR2 YYREEE (reference sequence). This CDR3 is 13 amino acids long. The CDR3 reads CASSLVVGTGEIF. The CDR3 DNA follows: TGTGCCAGCAGCTTGGTAGTGGGGACAGGGGAAATCTTT.

This clone has at least ten counts. The chain uses TRBV5-4 and TRBJ2-7; D unresolved. Per germline, CDR1 SGHNT and CDR2 YYREEE (reference sequence). V was cut by 0 bases and J by 0 bases, with 10 bases left in between. This CDR3 spans 15 amino acids. The DNA of the CDR3 is TGTGCCAGCAGCTTGGATGCAGGATACTCCTACGAGCAGTACTTC. Residues: CASSLDAGYSYEQYF.

The chain recombines TRBV5-5 with TRBJ1-1; tentatively, D is TRBD1 (5 bases). The CDR3 is 12 amino acids. From germline, CDR1 is SGHKS and CDR2 YYEKEE (reference sequence). V was pared by 0 bases and J by 11 bases, with 11 bases between. CDR3 DNA sequence: TGTGCCAGCAGCTTGGGCAGGGCGGGGGCTTTCTTT. It specifies CASSLGRAGAFF. Together with reference TRBV5-5 and TRBJ1-1, the CDR3 gives the full variable domain: DAGVTQSPTHLIKTRGQQVTLRCSPISGHKSVSWYQQVLGQGPQFIFQYYEKEERGRGNFPDRFSARQFPNYSSELNVNALLLGDSALYLCASSLGRAGAFFGQGTRLTVV.

This clone was observed once. The CDR3 protein is CAWSPDTGGNQPQHF. CDR3 DNA: TGTGCCTGGAGTCCGGATACAGGGGGGAATCAGCCCCAGCATTTT. The chain carries TRBV30 and TRBJ1-5; TRBD1 aligns across 8 bases. The trim removed 2 bases at V and 4 bases at J, leaving 7 bases unmatched. The CDR3 is 15 amino acids. Germline CDR1 reads GTSNPN; CDR2 reads SVGIG (reference sequence).

The genes are TRBV19 and TRBJ1-5; possible D gene TRBD1, 6 bases. The V end was cut by 8 bases, the J end by 4 bases, with 15 bases between. The CDR3 has 14 residues. Germline V gene data show CDR1 as LNHDA and CDR2 as SQIVND (reference sequence). This CDR3 reads CASRHLGGNQPQHF. The CDR3, as DNA: TGTGCCAGTCGGCATCTAGGGGGTAATCAGCCCCAGCATTTT.

V gene TRBV2 combines with J gene TRBJ1-1; TRBD1 aligns across 7 bases. The CDR3 spans 14 residues. V lost 1 base and J lost 1; bases outside the gene matches: 0. CDR1 is SNHLY and CDR2 is FYNNEI in the germline V gene. The CDR3 DNA reads TGTGCCAGCAGTGAAGGGACAGGGAACACTGAAGCTTTCTTT. Translation: CASSEGTGNTEAFF.

The chain recombines TRBV4-2 with TRBJ2-7; no definite D call. Germline V CDR1 and CDR2: LGHNA, YNFKEQ. The CDR3 has 14 amino acids. Trimming shortened V by 4 bases and J by 3 bases, and 13 bases separated the two germline ends. The DNA for the CDR3 is TGTGCCAGCAGCCCCGCTGTTGGGCACTACGAGCAGTACTTC. Amino acid sequence: CASSPAVGHYEQYF.

The J gene is TRBJ1-6, the V gene TRBV4-2, with D maybe TRBD1 (6 bases). The CDR3 has 15 residues. From germline, CDR1 is LGHNA and CDR2 YNFKEQ. Trimming pared 4 bases from V and 9 bases from J, leaving 16 bases between. Here the CDR3 DNA reads TGTGCCAGCAGCCCTACGGGGGGGGGCGTTTCACCCCTCCACTTT. Translating it yields CASSPTGGGVSPLHF.

The chain couples TRBV5-6 to TRBJ2-7; tentatively, D is TRBD1 (5 bases). This CDR3 comprises 14 residues. Germline V gene sequence: CDR1 SGHDT, CDR2 YYEEEE. Trimming stripped 0 bases from V and 4 bases from J, with 11 bases between. The CDR3: CASSLEMGRYEQYF. DNA of the CDR3: TGTGCCAGCAGCTTGGAGATGGGGCGGTACGAGCAGTACTTC. Combining the CDR3 with reference TRBV5-6 and TRBJ2-7 gives the whole variable domain DAGVTQSPTHLIKTRGQQVTLRCSPKSGHDTVSWYQQALGQGPQFIFQYYEEEERQRGNFPDRFSGHQFPNYSSELNVNALLLGDSALYLCASSLEMGRYEQYFGPGTRLTVT.

The chain couples TRBV2 to TRBJ2-7; D might be TRBD2 (6 bases). The germline gives CDR1 SNHLY, CDR2 FYNNEI. V lost 6 bases, J lost 2 bases, and 11 bases lay in between. CDR3 length: 13 amino acids. The CDR3 DNA is TGTGCCAGCAGCGGGGGAGCTACCTACGAGCAGTACTTC. Translated: CASSGGATYEQYF.